The sample holds many counts of the clone carrying this T cell receptor (beta chain). Its antigen is currently unknown. The sample is drawn from a study of T-cell memory formation after mild COVID-19. It was 5'RACE with constant-segment primers that produced the TCR alpha and TCR beta cDNA libraries, which carried sample barcodes and UMIs. Each CDR3 protein gets one entry after TCRdb re-called the 5' RACE reads with MiXCR. In the table there are 300,000 to 350,000 distinct CDR3 sequences, around an eighth of which are singletons. The CDR3 extends over 16 amino acids. Germline CDR1 and CDR2: MGHRA and YSYEKL. With 2 bases clipped from V and 5 bases from J, the junction kept 12 bases outside the gene matches. Notes on the study in general: Most CD4+ clones that shrank were in CM and EM, while CD8+ ones turned up in EMRA.

This rearrangement joins TRBV4-1 to TRBJ2-7, with 7 nucleotides matching TRBD1. The TCR originated in a young man who had mild COVID-19 (a few samples of this study predate the infection). Cell type and time point are not known. Sequencing input: PBMCs or a T cell subset sorted from them (not recorded which). This CDR3 reads CASSQSPRTGLDEQYV. CDR3 DNA sequence: TGCGCCAGCAGCCAATCCCCGAGGACAGGTCTGGACGAGCAGTACGTC.